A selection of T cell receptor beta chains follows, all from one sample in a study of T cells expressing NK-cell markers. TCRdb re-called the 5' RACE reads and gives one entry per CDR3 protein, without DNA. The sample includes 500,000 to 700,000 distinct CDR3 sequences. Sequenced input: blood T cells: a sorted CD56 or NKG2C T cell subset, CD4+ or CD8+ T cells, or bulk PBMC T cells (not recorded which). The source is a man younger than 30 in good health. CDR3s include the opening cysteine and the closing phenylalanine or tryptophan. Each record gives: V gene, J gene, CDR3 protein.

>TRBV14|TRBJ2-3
CASSLYGLNTDTQYF
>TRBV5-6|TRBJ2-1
CASSFSLAGVYEQFF
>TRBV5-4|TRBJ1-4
CASSSMDDWEKLFF
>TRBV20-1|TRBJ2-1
CSARIQGQGPPYNEQFF
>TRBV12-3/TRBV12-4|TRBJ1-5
CASSLGGLQPQHF
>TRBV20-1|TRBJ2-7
CSVYGTSGSYEQYF
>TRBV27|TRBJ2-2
CASSPKRTVPGELFF
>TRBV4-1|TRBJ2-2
CASRPLAGVLGGELFF
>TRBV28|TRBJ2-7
CASGSRSYEQYF
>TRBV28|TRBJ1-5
CASSRLVVGRRLYNQPQHF
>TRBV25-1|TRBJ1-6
CARVVSTGANSPLHF
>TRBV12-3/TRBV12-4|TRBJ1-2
CASSLRGGYTF
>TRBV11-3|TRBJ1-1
CASSQGEGTEAFF
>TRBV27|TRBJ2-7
CASSFPPPGRDEQYF
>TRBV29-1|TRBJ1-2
CSVDGGRQGNYGYTF
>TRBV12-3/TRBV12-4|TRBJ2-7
CASGPHSGSGEQYF
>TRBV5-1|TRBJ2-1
CASKPRWTDNEQFF
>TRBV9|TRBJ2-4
CASSGEGVGFTLAKNIQYF
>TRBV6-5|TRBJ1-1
CASSFPGQGGTTEAFF
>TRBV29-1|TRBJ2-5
CSADLGQIQETQYF
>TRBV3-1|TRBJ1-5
CASSQDLFPGAQPQHF
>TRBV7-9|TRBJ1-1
CASSDFREDTEAFF
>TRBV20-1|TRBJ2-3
CSTLGADTQYF
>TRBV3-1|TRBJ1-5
CASSQGRQSNQPQHF
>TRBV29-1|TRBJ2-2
CSVIRADTGELFF
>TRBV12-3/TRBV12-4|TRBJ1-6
CASSPLSGQGNSPLHF
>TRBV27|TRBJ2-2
CASSSGLAGDDTGELFF
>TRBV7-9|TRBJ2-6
CASSLAGTDGANVLTF
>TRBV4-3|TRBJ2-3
CASSQDRAIGTDTQYF
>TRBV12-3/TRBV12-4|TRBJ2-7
CASSSRLAGVTEQYF
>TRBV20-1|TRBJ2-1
CSASLLGNWNEQFF
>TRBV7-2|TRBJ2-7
CASSGRSAEQYF
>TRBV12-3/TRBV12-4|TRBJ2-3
CASSFVSVAAYPDTQYF
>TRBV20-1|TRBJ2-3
CSARDVRSGTSGFHTDTQYF
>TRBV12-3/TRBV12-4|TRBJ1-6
CASSLGQGHSPLHF
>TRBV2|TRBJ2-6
CATRGQGQAGANVLTF
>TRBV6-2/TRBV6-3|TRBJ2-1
CASSYSYAGGPIFGNEQFF
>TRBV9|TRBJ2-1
CASSQRWASDEQFF
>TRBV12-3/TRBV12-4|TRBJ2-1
CASTPITPGLSYNEQFF
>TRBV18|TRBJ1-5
CASAGTVDNQPQHF
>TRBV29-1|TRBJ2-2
CSVLTALTGELFF
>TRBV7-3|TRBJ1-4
CASSLEQTNNEKLFF
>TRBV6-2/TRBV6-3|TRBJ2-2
CASSYSIGLAGRCCTGELFF
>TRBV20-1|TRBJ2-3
CSASHGWGAGTDTQYF
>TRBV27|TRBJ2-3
CASSPRGAGYTDTQYF
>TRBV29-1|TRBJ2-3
CSAPAQDFTDTQYF
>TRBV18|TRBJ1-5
CASSPKAADQPQHF
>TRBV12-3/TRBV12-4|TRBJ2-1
CASLASGYNEQFF
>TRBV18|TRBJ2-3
CASSPVRGRDTQYF
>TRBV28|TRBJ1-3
CASRKQGAGTGNTIYF